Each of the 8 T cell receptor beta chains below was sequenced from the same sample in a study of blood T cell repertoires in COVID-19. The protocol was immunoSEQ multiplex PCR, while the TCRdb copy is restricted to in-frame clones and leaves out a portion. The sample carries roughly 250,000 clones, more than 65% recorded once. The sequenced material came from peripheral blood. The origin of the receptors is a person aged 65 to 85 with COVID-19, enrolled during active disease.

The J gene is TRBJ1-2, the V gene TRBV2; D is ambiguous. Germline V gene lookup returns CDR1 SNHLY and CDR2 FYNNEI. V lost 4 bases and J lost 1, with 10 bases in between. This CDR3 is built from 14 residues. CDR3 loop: CASSGGQYNYGYTF. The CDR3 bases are TGTGCCAGCAGTGGTGGGCAGTATAACTATGGCTACACCTTC.

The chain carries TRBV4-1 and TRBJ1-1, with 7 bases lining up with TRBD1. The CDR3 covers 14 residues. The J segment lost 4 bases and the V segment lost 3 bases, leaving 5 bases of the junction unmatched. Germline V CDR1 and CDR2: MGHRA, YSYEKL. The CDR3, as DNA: TGCGCCAGCAGCCATTCACAGGGGACCACTGAAGCTTTCTTT. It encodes CASSHSQGTTEAFF.

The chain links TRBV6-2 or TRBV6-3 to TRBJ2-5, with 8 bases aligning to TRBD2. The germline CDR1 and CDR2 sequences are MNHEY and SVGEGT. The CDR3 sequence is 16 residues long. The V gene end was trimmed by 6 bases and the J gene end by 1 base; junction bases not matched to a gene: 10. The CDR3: CASSRRGGGPQETQYF. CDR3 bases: TGTGCCAGCAGCCGCCGGGGCGGGGGGCCCCAAGAGACCCAGTACTTC.

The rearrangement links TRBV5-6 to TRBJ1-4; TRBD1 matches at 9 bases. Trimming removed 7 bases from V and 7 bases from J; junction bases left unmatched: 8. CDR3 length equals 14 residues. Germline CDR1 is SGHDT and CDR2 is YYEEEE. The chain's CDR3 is CASGATGGTEKLFF. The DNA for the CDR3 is TGTGCCAGCGGAGCGACAGGGGGGACTGAAAAACTGTTTTTT.

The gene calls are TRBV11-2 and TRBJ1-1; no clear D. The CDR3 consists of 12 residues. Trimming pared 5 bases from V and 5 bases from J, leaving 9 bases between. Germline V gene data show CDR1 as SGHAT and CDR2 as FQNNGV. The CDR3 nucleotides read TGTGCCAGCAGCCAAAGAGGAACTGAAGCTTTCTTT. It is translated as CASSQRGTEAFF.

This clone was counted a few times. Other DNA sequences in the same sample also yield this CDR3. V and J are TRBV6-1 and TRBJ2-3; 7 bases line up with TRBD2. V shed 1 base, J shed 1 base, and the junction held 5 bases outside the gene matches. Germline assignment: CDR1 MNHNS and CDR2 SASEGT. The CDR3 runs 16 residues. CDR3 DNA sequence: TGTGCCAGCAGTGAAGGGGGGGGAGCCGGCACAGATACGCAGTATTTT. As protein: CASSEGGGAGTDTQYF.

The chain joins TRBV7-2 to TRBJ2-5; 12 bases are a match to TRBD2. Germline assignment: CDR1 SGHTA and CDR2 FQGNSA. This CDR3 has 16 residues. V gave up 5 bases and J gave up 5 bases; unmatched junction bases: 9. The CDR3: CASSQALAGGGETQYF. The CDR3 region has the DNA TGTGCCAGCAGCCAAGCACTAGCGGGGGGTGGTGAGACCCAGTACTTC.

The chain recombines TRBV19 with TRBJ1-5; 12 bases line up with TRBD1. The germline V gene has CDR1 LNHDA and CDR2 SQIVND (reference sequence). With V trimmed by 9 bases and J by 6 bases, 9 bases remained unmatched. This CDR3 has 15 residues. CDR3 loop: CASKEGTGGFQPQHF. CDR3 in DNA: TGTGCCAGCAAGGAAGGGACAGGGGGCTTTCAGCCCCAGCATTTT.